The 8 T cell receptor beta chains given below trace back to one sample, sequenced in a study of CD8 T cells in ankylosing spondylitis. Whole-study results and caveats: A TCR beta motif of roughly 8 highly homologous variants appeared characteristic of ankylosing spondylitis blood.

TCRdb called the 5' RACE reads again in MiXCR, with one record for every CDR3 protein. This table has about 390,000 distinct CDR3 sequences, around 22% appearing once. These receptors' antigens are unknown. The specimen sequenced was blood, either unsorted or a sorted T cell fraction (not recorded which). These receptors were collected from a male donor with ankylosing spondylitis.

This chain links TRBV27 with TRBJ2-3; 9 bases fit TRBD1. The trim removed 6 bases at V and 1 base at J, leaving 2 bases unmatched. The CDR3 length is 14 residues. Germline CDR1 is MNHEY and CDR2 is SMNVEV (reference sequence). The CDR3 here is CASRWTGGTDTQYF. The CDR3 bases are TGTGCCAGCAGGTGGACAGGGGGCACAGATACGCAGTATTTT.

A few counts support this clonotype. The gene calls are TRBV29-1 and TRBJ2-5; 7 nucleotides align to TRBD2. The junction had 6 bases not matched to a gene; V was cut back by 4 bases and J by 1 base. The V gene's germline CDR1 is SQVTM and CDR2 ANQGSEA. This CDR3 contains 14 residues. The CDR3 region is CSVAPRTSQETQYF. In DNA form, the CDR3 reads TGCAGCGTTGCCCCCCGGACTAGCCAAGAGACCCAGTACTTC.

The rearrangement joins TRBV20-1 to TRBJ1-1; possibly TRBD1 for D (5 bases). Trimming stripped 3 bases from V and 5 bases from J, with 13 bases between. Germline V gene lookup returns CDR1 DFQATT and CDR2 SNEGSKA (reference sequence). The CDR3 contains 13 residues. The DNA of the CDR3 is TGCAGTGCTAGCGAGGGGTCGGGGACTGAAGCTTTCTTT. Translating gives CSASEGSGTEAFF.

J is TRBJ2-3 and V is TRBV6-2 or TRBV6-3; 9 nucleotides align to TRBD2. Germline CDR1 reads MNHEY; CDR2 reads SVGEGT. The CDR3 sequence is 16 residues long. V was pared by 3 bases and J by 4 bases, with 8 bases of the junction left unmatched. The DNA of the CDR3 is TGTGCCAGCAGTTATCATGGCGGGAGGGCCTCAGATACGCAGTATTTT. This encodes CASSYHGGRASDTQYF.

The chain links TRBV20-1 to TRBJ2-7; the D is unclear. This CDR3 region has 11 residues. Germline V CDR1 and CDR2: DFQATT, SNEGSKA (reference sequence). V lost 6 bases and J lost 3, with 9 bases in between. The CDR3 here is CSAGSSYEQYF. The CDR3 DNA is TGCAGTGCCGGATCCAGCTACGAGCAGTACTTC.

The table lists this clonotype with a few counts. The V gene is TRBV4-3, the J gene TRBJ2-5; no definite D call. This CDR3 spans 16 amino acids. V was shortened by 0 bases and J by 0 bases, with 11 bases between the two germline ends. CDR1 LGHNA and CDR2 YSLEER come from the germline V gene. The CDR3 is CASSQERSRYQETQYF. CDR3 nucleotides: TGCGCCAGCAGCCAAGAAAGGTCCAGGTACCAAGAGACCCAGTACTTC.

This clonotype has at least ten counts. This rearrangement joins TRBV29-1 to TRBJ2-5; D is perhaps TRBD1 (6 bases). This CDR3 has 11 amino acids. Germline-derived CDR1 and CDR2 are SQVTM and ANQGSEA. The ends were cut back, 7 bases at V and 3 bases at J, with 9 bases in the middle. The CDR3 DNA sequence: TGCAGCGACAGGGACGAAGAGACCCAGTACTTC. Its protein product is CSDRDEETQYF.

This clonotype was picked up a small number of times. CDR3 nucleotides: TGTGCCAGCAGCTTAGATGCCGGAGGGCCCCTCGATGAGCAGTTCTTC. The encoded protein is CASSLDAGGPLDEQFF. The chain links TRBV7-3 to TRBJ2-1; a possible D gene is TRBD2 (6 bases). Germline CDR1 is SGHTA and CDR2 is FQGTGA. This CDR3 has 16 amino acids. Deletions cut 2 bases from V and 8 bases from J, with 19 bases between.